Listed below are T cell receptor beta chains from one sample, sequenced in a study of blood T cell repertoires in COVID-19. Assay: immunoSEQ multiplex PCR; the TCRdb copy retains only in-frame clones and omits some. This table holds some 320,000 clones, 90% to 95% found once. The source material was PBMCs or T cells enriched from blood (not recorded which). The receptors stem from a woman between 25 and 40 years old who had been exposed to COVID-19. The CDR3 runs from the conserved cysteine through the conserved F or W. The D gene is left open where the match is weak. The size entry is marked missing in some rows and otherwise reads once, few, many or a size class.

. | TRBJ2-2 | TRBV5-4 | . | CASSLARTGELFF | TGTGCCAGCAGCTTGGCGCGGACCGGGGAGCTGTTTTTT
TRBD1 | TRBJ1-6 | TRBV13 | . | CASSSDRGHSPLHF | TGTGCCAGCAGCTCCGACAGGGGACATTCACCCCTCCACTTT
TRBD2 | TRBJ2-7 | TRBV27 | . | CASSLRSGGTTSYEQYF | TGTGCCAGCAGTTTGCGGTCGGGAGGGACTACCTCCTACGAGCAGTACTTC
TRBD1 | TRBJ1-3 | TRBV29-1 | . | CSVDTGVGNTIYF | TGCAGCGTTGATACAGGGGTCGGAAACACCATATATTTT
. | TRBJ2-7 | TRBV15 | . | CATSRDRTYEQYF | TGTGCCACCAGCAGAGACAGGACCTACGAGCAGTACTTC
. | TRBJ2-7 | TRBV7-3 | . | CASSPVGTSYEQYF | TGTGCCAGCAGCCCCGTCGGGACTTCCTACGAGCAGTACTTC
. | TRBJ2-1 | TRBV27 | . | CASSSTSRGREQFF | TGTGCCAGCAGTTCCACGAGTCGGGGGAGGGAGCAGTTCTTC
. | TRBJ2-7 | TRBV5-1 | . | CASSLGTTKSYEQYF | TGCGCCAGCAGTCTCGGGACAACGAAATCCTACGAGCAGTACTTC
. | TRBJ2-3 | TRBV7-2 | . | CASSLETPSTDTQYF | TGTGCCAGCAGCTTAGAAACACCTAGCACAGATACGCAGTATTTT
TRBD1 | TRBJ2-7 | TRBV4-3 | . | CASSQEYRGRAYEQYF | TGCGCCAGCAGCCAAGAGTACAGGGGGCGCGCCTACGAGCAGTACTTC
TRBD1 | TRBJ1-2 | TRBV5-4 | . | CASSLEGAALSYTF | TGTGCCAGCAGCTTGGAGGGGGCGGCATTAAGCTACACCTTC
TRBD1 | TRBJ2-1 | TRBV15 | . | CATSRPGQESYNEQFF | TGTGCCACCAGCAGACCGGGACAGGAGTCCTACAATGAGCAGTTCTTC
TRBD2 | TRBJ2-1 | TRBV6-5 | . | CASSYHGGGSNNEQFF | TGTGCCAGCAGTTATCACGGCGGGGGGTCCAACAATGAGCAGTTCTTC
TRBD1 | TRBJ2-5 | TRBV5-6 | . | CASSLWRRRGLLGTQYF | TGTGCCAGCAGCTTGTGGCGTCGTAGGGGGCTCTTAGGGACCCAGTACTTC
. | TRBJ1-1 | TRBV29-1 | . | CSVGQLSTEAFF | TGCAGCGTTGGTCAATTGAGCACTGAAGCTTTCTTT
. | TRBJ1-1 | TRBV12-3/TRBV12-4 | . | CASSYTGSTYAFF | TGTGCCAGCAGCTACACAGGGAGCACGTATGCTTTCTTT
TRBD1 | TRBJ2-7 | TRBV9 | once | CASSAGGTGGYEQYF | TGTGCCAGCAGCGCAGGGGGGACAGGGGGCTACGAGCAGTACTTC
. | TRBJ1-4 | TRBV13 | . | CASSLGGPATNEKLFF | TGTGCCAGCAGCTTAGGGGGCCCCGCAACTAATGAAAAACTGTTTTTT
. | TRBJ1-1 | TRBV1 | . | CTSSQERGGGTEAFF | TGCACCAGCAGCCAAGAGAGAGGGGGCGGGACTGAAGCTTTCTTT
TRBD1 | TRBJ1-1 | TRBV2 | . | CASSEMLPGTGGARDTEAFF | TGTGCCAGCAGTGAAATGTTGCCCGGGACAGGGGGCGCAAGGGACACTGAAGCTTTCTTT